The 14 T cell receptor beta chains below come from one sample, sequenced in a study of blood T cell repertoires in COVID-19. Method: immunoSEQ multiplex PCR; TCRdb's copy keeps in-frame clones and lacks some. Here the sample spans approximately 390,000 clones, roughly 90% being singletons. Sequencing was performed on PBMCs or T cells enriched from blood (not recorded which). These TCRs come from a woman aged 35 to 49 with acute COVID-19.

This rearrangement joins TRBV11-2 to TRBJ2-1; weak D call: TRBD2 (5 bases). V shed 3 bases and J shed 8 bases, with 14 bases lying between them. This CDR3 is built from 14 residues. CDR1 is SGHAT, CDR2 FQNNGV, per germline. The CDR3 sequence is CASSFSRPRDEQFF. CDR3 bases: TGTGCCAGCAGCTTTTCGCGGCCGAGGGATGAGCAGTTCTTC.

This chain joins TRBV30 and TRBJ2-1; 9 nucleotides line up with TRBD2. The germline CDR1 and CDR2 sequences are GTSNPN and SVGIG (reference sequence). Germline trimming cut 5 bases from V and 4 bases from J; bases unmatched to any gene: 9. The CDR3 extends over 15 amino acids. CDR3: CAWDLGGGAYNEQFF. CDR3 sequence (DNA): TGTGCCTGGGACCTTGGCGGGGGGGCTTACAATGAGCAGTTCTTC.

The CDR3 region is CASSQTGLNQPQHF. As DNA, the CDR3 is TGCGCCAGCAGTCAAACAGGGCTCAATCAGCCCCAGCATTTT. The V gene is TRBV5-1, the J gene TRBJ1-5, with D perhaps matching TRBD1 (6 bases). The CDR3 has 14 residues. The V and J ends lost 5 bases and 3 bases respectively, with 12 bases between them. Germline CDR1 reads SGHRS; CDR2 reads YFSETQ. The full variable domain, rest sourced from reference TRBV5-1 and TRBJ1-5, is KAGVTQTPRYLIKTRGQQVTLSCSPISGHRSVSWYQQTPGQGLQFLFEYFSETQRNKGNFPGRFSGRQFSNSRSEMNVSTLELGDSALYLCASSQTGLNQPQHFGDGTRLSIL.

This clone has just a few counts. CDR3 DNA sequence: TGTGCCAGCAGTTTACTATCGAGCCAGTACTTC. It codes for CASSLLSSQYF. V gene TRBV28 combines with J gene TRBJ2-5; D not certain. The germline CDR1 and CDR2 sequences are MDHEN and SYDVKM. The CDR3 covers 11 residues. The V end was cut by 2 bases, the J end by 10 bases, with 8 bases between.

V and J are TRBV2 and TRBJ1-5; D not certain. The CDR3 loop spans 13 amino acids. Trimming pared 3 bases from V and 1 base from J, leaving 4 bases between. Germline V gene data show CDR1 as SNHLY and CDR2 as FYNNEI. The CDR3 reads CASSEESNQPQHF. CDR3 nucleotides: TGTGCCAGCAGTGAGGAGAGCAATCAGCCCCAGCATTTT.

The gene calls are TRBV5-4 and TRBJ2-7, with 10 positions matching TRBD1. The germline gives CDR1 SGHNT, CDR2 YYREEE (reference sequence). V gave up 0 bases and J gave up 3 bases; unmatched junction bases: 0. The CDR3 extends over 14 amino acids. This CDR3 is CASSLGTGGYEQYF. As DNA, the CDR3 is TGTGCCAGCAGCTTGGGGACAGGGGGCTACGAGCAGTACTTC.

The J gene is TRBJ2-2, the V gene TRBV1; no DNA check was done on the table's D call, TRBD1. TRBV1 is described as a pseudogene. There are 17 residues in the CDR3. CDR3 amino acids: CTSSHSGQGDATGELFF. In DNA form, the CDR3 reads TGCACCAGCAGCCATTCGGGACAGGGTGACGCCACCGGGGAGCTGTTTTTT.

The gene calls are TRBV20-1 and TRBJ2-7; the match to TRBD2 covers 13 bases. CDR3 length: 18 amino acids. Germline assignment: CDR1 DFQATT and CDR2 SNEGSKA (reference sequence). J gave up 1 base and V 3 bases, and 12 bases lay outside the gene matches. The CDR3 loop reads CSASLGLAGALGSYEQYF. The CDR3 DNA sequence: TGCAGTGCTAGTCTCGGACTAGCGGGGGCCCTCGGGTCCTACGAGCAGTACTTC.

The V and J genes are TRBV30 and TRBJ1-1; perhaps TRBD1 as D (6 bases). Germline lookup yields CDR1 GTSNPN and CDR2 SVGIG (reference sequence). The V end was cut by 2 bases, the J end by 4 bases, with 11 bases between. The CDR3 is 13 amino acids. CDR3 protein: CAWSRGGSTEAFF. In nucleotides, the CDR3 is TGTGCCTGGAGTAGAGGGGGAAGCACTGAAGCTTTCTTT.

The gene calls are TRBV7-8 and TRBJ2-1; 8 bases agree with TRBD1. The CDR3 is 14 amino acids. Germline trimming cut 5 bases from V and 4 bases from J; bases unmatched to any gene: 4. CDR1 is SGHVS and CDR2 is FQNEAQ in the germline V gene. The CDR3 region has the DNA TGTGCCAGCAGCATCCGGACAGGGTACAATGAGCAGTTCTTC. Residues: CASSIRTGYNEQFF.

This clone was detected only a few times. V is TRBV10-3 and J is TRBJ1-6; D remains unclear. This CDR3 has 15 amino acids. V lost 0 bases, J lost 10 bases, and 13 bases lay in between. CDR1 ENHRY and CDR2 SYGVKD come from the germline V gene. The CDR3 loop is CAISESRESNSPLHF. Written as DNA, the CDR3 is TGTGCCATCAGTGAGTCGAGGGAAAGTAACTCACCCCTCCACTTT.

The chain links TRBV3-1 (or the pseudogene TRBV3-2) to TRBJ1-2; 7 bases map to TRBD1. V was clipped by 1 base and J by 6 bases; unmatched bases: 11. The CDR3 length is 16 residues. The germline V gene has CDR1 LGHDT and CDR2 YNNKEL (reference sequence). The CDR3 here is CASSQADLRGRNGYTF. As DNA, the CDR3 is TGTGCCAGCAGCCAAGCGGACCTCAGGGGGAGAAATGGCTACACCTTC.

This clone was counted a single time. CDR3 sequence reads: CSVEPAGSNYEQYF. CDR3 sequence (DNA): TGCAGCGTTGAACCAGCGGGGAGCAACTACGAGCAGTACTTC. This sequence joins TRBV29-1 and TRBJ2-7, with 7 bases identical to TRBD2. The CDR3 is made up of 14 amino acids. V trimming: 2 bases; J trimming: 3 bases; junction bases outside the gene matches: 7. Germline loops: CDR1 SQVTM, CDR2 ANQGSEA.

The rearrangement uses TRBV5-1 and TRBJ2-3; 8 nucleotides align to TRBD1. V lost 3 bases to trimming and J lost 3 bases; unmatched junction nucleotides: 3. The length of the CDR3 is 14 residues. Germline assignment: CDR1 SGHRS and CDR2 YFSETQ. The CDR3 bases are TGCGCCAGCAGCTCAAGGACAGGGACAGATACGCAGTATTTT. Translation: CASSSRTGTDTQYF.